Listed below are T cell receptor beta chains from one sample, sequenced in a study of T cell changes during pregnancy in multiple sclerosis. The method was immunoSEQ multiplex PCR; TCRdb's version includes in-frame clones alone and lacks a portion of them. The sample holds 58,000 or so clones, about 92% seen once. The sequenced sample was peripheral blood, obtained in the first trimester of pregnancy. The receptors were gathered from a female donor with multiple sclerosis, enrolled in a pregnancy study. Both conserved end residues are part of each CDR3. Each record gives: CDR3 DNA, CDR3 protein, J gene, clone size, V gene, D gene. The D gene is left open where the match is weak. Size values are once, few and many counts, or a class for expanded clones, and some rows have none.

TGTGCCAGCAGTGCCACCGGGACAGGGAACGAGCAGTACTTC CASSATGTGNEQYF TRBJ2-7 NA TRBV6-1 TRBD1
TGTGCCAGCAGCCCGACTAGCGGGGCGTACAATGAGCAGTTCTTC CASSPTSGAYNEQFF TRBJ2-1 NA TRBV11-2 TRBD2
TGTGCCAGCGGGGCAAAAGCCTACGAGCAGTACTTC CASGAKAYEQYF TRBJ2-7 NA TRBV6-6 NA
TGTGCCAGCAGCTTTGGACAGGTCAATCAGCCCCAGCATTTT CASSFGQVNQPQHF TRBJ1-5 few TRBV11-2 TRBD1
TGTGCCAGTAGTTCGCCGGGACAGGGGGCCGCAGAGACCCAGTACTTC CASSSPGQGAAETQYF TRBJ2-5 NA TRBV19 TRBD1
TGTGCCAGCAGCTCCCGACAGGGAGGCTACGAGCAGTACTTC CASSSRQGGYEQYF TRBJ2-7 NA TRBV5-4 NA
TGTGCCAGCAGCCTGGGACTAGCGGGAGGGTCTCGTCTGGACGAGCAGTACTTC CASSLGLAGGSRLDEQYF TRBJ2-7 NA TRBV5-6 TRBD2
TGCGCCAGCAGTCTAGCGTACACCGCAGATACGCAGTATTTT CASSLAYTADTQYF TRBJ2-3 NA TRBV5-1 NA
TGTGCCAGCAGCCCCGACAGGGGGGTCTATGGCTACACCTTC CASSPDRGVYGYTF TRBJ1-2 NA TRBV28 TRBD1
TGTGCCAGCAGTTTGGTCAGGAAAAACTATGGCTACACCTTC CASSLVRKNYGYTF TRBJ1-2 NA TRBV28 NA
TGTGCCAGCAGCTTAGGGGCAGGGGGCACAGATACGCAGTATTTT CASSLGAGGTDTQYF TRBJ2-3 NA TRBV7-3 NA
TGTGCCAGCAGCCCCTGGACTAGCGGGAGCGGGAAGTACAGCACAGATACGCAGTATTTT CASSPWTSGSGKYSTDTQYF TRBJ2-3 NA TRBV5-8 TRBD2
TGTGCCAGCAGCTTAACCCCGGGTAGCGGACAGGTGAACACCGGGGAGCTGTTTTTT CASSLTPGSGQVNTGELFF TRBJ2-2 NA TRBV7-3 NA
TGTGCCAGCAGTCCGGAGTGGCGGGCAAGGGGGGGGACCCAGTACTTC CASSPEWRARGGTQYF TRBJ2-5 NA TRBV5-8 NA
TGTGCCAGAAGCTCCTTAGCGGGAGTGGGGTACGAGCAGTACTTC CARSSLAGVGYEQYF TRBJ2-7 NA TRBV5-3 TRBD2
TGTGCCAGCAGCTTAGCGGCGGGAACCACCTACGAGCAGTACTTC CASSLAAGTTYEQYF TRBJ2-7 few TRBV7-9 NA
TGTGCCAGTAGTTTTGCTATCGGGAGCTACGAGCAGTACTTC CASSFAIGSYEQYF TRBJ2-7 NA TRBV19 NA
TGTGCCAGCAGCGAAGGATTAGGGGGCGGCTACGAGCAGTACTTC CASSEGLGGGYEQYF TRBJ2-7 few TRBV2 TRBD1
TGTGCCTGGGGTGTGAGCACTGAAGCTTTCTTT CAWGVSTEAFF TRBJ1-1 NA TRBV30 NA
TGTGCCAGCAGTTTAGAGGTGAACACTGAAGCTTTCTTT CASSLEVNTEAFF TRBJ1-1 NA TRBV28 NA
TGTGCCAGCAGGGGGACTAGCGGGAGTTACTACGAGCAGTACTTC CASRGTSGSYYEQYF TRBJ2-7 few TRBV6-1 TRBD2
TGTGCCAGCAGCTTGGACGGGACAGGGGGATACGAGCAGTACTTC CASSLDGTGGYEQYF TRBJ2-7 once TRBV7-9 TRBD1
TGTGCCAGCAGCTTGGACAGGGCCACGGGAGGCTACACCTTC CASSLDRATGGYTF TRBJ1-2 NA TRBV5-6 NA
TGTGCCAGCAGCCAAGCACGGGGGTACACTGAAGCTTTCTTT CASSQARGYTEAFF TRBJ1-1 NA TRBV4-2 NA
TGTGCCTGGAGTCACTCTCCGTTAATAGCGGCATCCGAGCAGTACTTC CAWSHSPLIAASEQYF TRBJ2-7 once TRBV30 NA
TGTGCCAGCAGCTTGGGTGATGCGGATGAGCAGTTCTTC CASSLGDADEQFF TRBJ2-1 NA TRBV11-3 NA
TGCAGCGTTGTGACGGGACACCTCCCCTACGAGCAGTACTTC CSVVTGHLPYEQYF TRBJ2-7 NA TRBV29-1 NA
TGTGCCAGCAGCCATTACAATGAGCAGTTCTTC CASSHYNEQFF TRBJ2-1 NA TRBV27 NA
TGTGCCAGTAGTAGCGGGGAGACCCAGTACTTC CASSSGETQYF TRBJ2-5 NA TRBV19 NA
TGTGCCAGCAGATCTCGGGAGAGGGAAAGGTTCAAAAATGAGCAGTTCTTC CASRSRERERFKNEQFF TRBJ2-1 NA TRBV5-6 NA
TGTGCCAGCAGCTCGATACTAGCGAGAGAAAAACTGTTTTTT CASSSILAREKLFF TRBJ1-4 NA TRBV27 NA
TGTGCCAGCAGTTCCCTCCCGGGACAGGTTAATGAAAAACTGTTTTTT CASSSLPGQVNEKLFF TRBJ1-4 NA TRBV27 TRBD1
TGTGCCAGCAACCCCCATCGGCGCAGGGAGCAGTTCTTC CASNPHRRREQFF TRBJ2-1 NA TRBV28 NA
TGTGCCAGCAGCGTCGAGGTAGCGGGACTCACCGGGGAGCTGTTTTTT CASSVEVAGLTGELFF TRBJ2-2 NA TRBV9 TRBD2
TGTGCCAGCAGTTTCGGTCATACGCAGTATTTT CASSFGHTQYF TRBJ2-3 NA TRBV28 NA
TGTGCCAGCAGTCCGGACAGACGTAACTATGGCTACACCTTC CASSPDRRNYGYTF TRBJ1-2 NA TRBV6-4 NA
TGTGCCAGCAGTTCCCGACTAGCGGGAGGCAAAGACTCCTACGAGCAGTACTTC CASSSRLAGGKDSYEQYF TRBJ2-7 NA TRBV27 TRBD2
TGTGCCTGGAGTCGGACTAGCCGATACAATGAGCAGTTCTTC CAWSRTSRYNEQFF TRBJ2-1 NA TRBV30 TRBD2
TGTGCCAGTAGTATCCAGGGTGGATTTAGGACCTACGAGCAGTACTTC CASSIQGGFRTYEQYF TRBJ2-7 NA TRBV19 NA
TGTGCCAGCAGTTCTACAATACCGAAAGAGGCTGGGGCCAACGTCCTGACTTTC CASSSTIPKEAGANVLTF TRBJ2-6 NA TRBV28 NA
TGTGCCAGCAGCTTAGTGGGACAGGGGGCCCGGGAGCAGTACTTC CASSLVGQGAREQYF TRBJ2-7 NA TRBV5-5 TRBD1
TGTGCCAGCAGTTCGGTGGGCAGCTATGGCTACACCTTC CASSSVGSYGYTF TRBJ1-2 few TRBV27 NA
TGTGCCAGCAGCTTGACAGGTGGGGGTGAAGCTTTCTTT CASSLTGGGEAFF TRBJ1-1 NA TRBV7-2 NA
TGTGCCAGCAGCTCCAAGCGGGAGCTGGCTAATGAGCAGTTCTTC CASSSKRELANEQFF TRBJ2-1 NA TRBV7-8 TRBD2
TGTGCCAGCAGCTTAGCGGGAGGAGGAAATGAGCAGTTCTTC CASSLAGGGNEQFF TRBJ2-1 NA TRBV11-2 TRBD2
TGTGCCAGCAGCTTAGGGACTTACGAGCAGTACTTC CASSLGTYEQYF TRBJ2-7 once TRBV7-9 NA